The 21 T cell receptor beta chains below were found in one sample sequenced in a study of control samples from healthy donors and cancer patients (dated by TCRdb to 2020 to 2021). Library creation used the immunoSEQ multiplex PCR assay. The source is immuneACCESS, and TCRdb retained only in-frame sequences with V and J called. Part of the clones is not carried over; for the studies checked, unresolved V genes explain less than half of this, and the remainder is unexplained. A total of about 100,000 clones appear in this sample, about 82% of them only once. The top ten hold approximately 20% of the sample. The material sequenced was blood. Every receptor here comes from a man under 40 in good health.

A word on this clone: This same CDR3 is encoded by further DNA sequences in the sample. The chain links TRBV6-5 to TRBJ1-6; D remains unclear. CDR3 length: 14 residues. The germline V and J ends were trimmed by 6 bases and 0 bases, with 6 bases remaining between them. The germline V gene encodes CDR1 MNHEY and CDR2 SVGAGI. The CDR3 sequence is CASRPSSYNSPLHF. CDR3 nucleotide sequence: TGTGCCAGCAGACCGAGCTCCTATAATTCACCCCTCCACTTT.

V is TRBV2 and J is TRBJ2-2; D is unresolved. The length of the CDR3 is 14 residues. V was trimmed by 8 bases and J by 1 base, leaving 11 bases between them. From germline, CDR1 is SNHLY and CDR2 FYNNEI. The CDR3 nucleotides are TGTGCCAGCTCGGGTCGGGTGAACACCGGGGAGCTGTTTTTT. Translated: CASSGRVNTGELFF.

The chain links TRBV4-1 to TRBJ2-2; D is ambiguous. The CDR3 runs to 15 residues. The V end was cut by 5 bases, the J end by 1 base, with 11 bases between. Germline-derived CDR1 and CDR2 are MGHRA and YSYEKL. The CDR3 loop reads CASSFQSGNTGELFF. In DNA, the CDR3 is TGCGCCAGCAGCTTCCAGTCTGGGAACACCGGGGAGCTGTTTTTT.

The V and J genes are TRBV19 and TRBJ1-1; maybe TRBD1 (6 bases). Trimming cost V 6 bases and J 10 bases, with 21 bases left between them. Per germline, CDR1 LNHDA and CDR2 SQIVND (reference sequence). This CDR3 is built from 14 residues. CDR3 coding DNA: TGTGCCAGTAGAAGCGACAGGCAATTTTCGGGAGCTTTCTTT. This codes for CASRSDRQFSGAFF.

J is TRBJ2-7 and V is TRBV15; a weak D match, TRBD2 (5 bases). The ends were cut back, 3 bases at V and 4 bases at J, with 10 bases in the middle. Germline V gene data show CDR1 as LNHNV and CDR2 as YYDKDF (reference sequence). The CDR3 runs to 13 residues. CDR3 coding DNA: TGTGCCACCAGCAGTACGAGAGGGTACGAGCAGTACTTC. Encoded protein: CATSSTRGYEQYF.

This chain connects TRBV6-5 to TRBJ2-2; D may correspond to TRBD1 or TRBD2 (5 bases each). The germline V gene encodes CDR1 MNHEY and CDR2 SVGAGI. The CDR3 runs to 14 residues. V was trimmed by 0 bases and J by 6 bases, leaving 8 bases between them. The CDR3 DNA sequence: TGTGCCAGCAGTTACTCGAGGGACGCCGGGGAGCTGTTTTTT. This encodes CASSYSRDAGELFF.

The genes are TRBV18 and TRBJ2-3; 9 nucleotides match TRBD1. V was clipped by 4 bases and J by 5 bases; unmatched bases: 7. Germline V gene data show CDR1 as KGHSH and CDR2 as LQKENI. The CDR3 totals 15 residues. The CDR3 loop is CASSLRDRVLDTQYF. Written as DNA, the CDR3 is TGTGCCAGCTCACTCCGGGACAGGGTTCTAGATACGCAGTATTTT.

The chain links TRBV4-2 to TRBJ1-2, with D uncertain. The CDR3 is 13 amino acids. The V gene lost 4 bases and the J gene lost 3 bases, with 9 bases spanning the gap. Germline assignment: CDR1 LGHNA and CDR2 YNFKEQ. The CDR3 sequence: CASSPVEDYGYTF. In nucleotides, the CDR3 is TGTGCCAGCAGCCCGGTAGAAGACTATGGCTACACCTTC.

The V call is TRBV7-9, the J call TRBJ1-5, with D possibly TRBD1 on 6 matching bases. Per the germline V gene, CDR1 is SEHNR and CDR2 is FQNEAQ (reference sequence). CDR3 length equals 14 residues. V gave up 1 base and J gave up 2 bases, with 6 bases separating them. The CDR3 loop is CASSLGQGNQPQHF. Written as DNA, the CDR3 is TGTGCCAGCAGCTTAGGACAGGGCAATCAGCCCCAGCATTTT.

This rearrangement joins TRBV9 to TRBJ2-3, with 11 bases matching TRBD2. Germline CDR1 SGDLS, CDR2 YYNGEE. The CDR3 loop spans 16 amino acids. The trim removed 4 bases at V and 0 bases at J, leaving 4 bases unmatched. The CDR3 is CASSKASGGSTDTQYF. CDR3 DNA sequence: TGTGCCAGCAGCAAAGCTAGCGGGGGGAGCACAGATACGCAGTATTTT.

The chain joins TRBV10-3 to TRBJ2-2; TRBD1 agrees at 7 bases. The J segment lost 5 bases and the V segment lost 6 bases, leaving 3 bases of the junction unmatched. The CDR3 runs to 13 residues. Germline V gene data show CDR1 as ENHRY and CDR2 as SYGVKD. CDR3 bases: TGTGCCATCAGAACGACAGGGACCGGGGAGCTGTTTTTT. Translated, it gives CAIRTTGTGELFF.

The chain is built from TRBV28 and TRBJ1-2; a weak D match, TRBD1 (5 bases). The CDR3 is 12 amino acids. Germline CDR1 is MDHEN and CDR2 is SYDVKM. Trimming shortened V by 8 bases and J by 1 base, and 8 bases separated the two germline ends. CDR3 amino acids: CASEQVNYGYTF. CDR3 in DNA: TGTGCCAGCGAACAGGTTAACTATGGCTACACCTTC.

This clone came up a few times. The chain couples TRBV6-5 to TRBJ1-4, with 7 positions matching TRBD1. Germline CDR1 is MNHEY and CDR2 is SVGAGI. This CDR3 contains 14 residues. V dropped 6 bases and J dropped 4; count of bases not matched to a gene: 5. The chain's CDR3 is CASRYRGGNEKLFF. The CDR3, as DNA: TGTGCCAGCAGATACAGGGGAGGTAATGAAAAACTGTTTTTT.

This clone was seen many times. J is TRBJ2-5 and V is TRBV29-1, with TRBD2 matching over 8 bases. J was trimmed by 3 bases and V by 4 bases; bases with no gene match: 4. Looked up from germline, CDR1 is SQVTM and CDR2 is ANQGSEA. The CDR3 consists of 13 residues. The CDR3 sequence is CSVVALAEETQYF. The CDR3 nucleotides read TGCAGCGTTGTGGCACTAGCGGAAGAGACCCAGTACTTC.

This clone has only a few counts. V usage is TRBV28 and J usage is TRBJ1-1, with D uncertain. Germline values: CDR1 MDHEN, CDR2 SYDVKM. Between the trimmed V and J ends, which lost 5 bases and 6 bases, there was a span of 13 bases. This CDR3 spans 13 amino acids. CDR3 in amino acids: CASSPMPPAEAFF. The CDR3 coding sequence is TGTGCCAGCAGTCCAATGCCTCCGGCTGAAGCTTTCTTT. The full variable domain, its missing parts supplied by reference TRBV28 and TRBJ1-1, is DVKVTQSSRYLVKRTGEKVFLECVQDMDHENMFWYRQDPGLGLRLIYFSYDVKMKEKGDIPEGYSVSREKKERFSLILESASTNQTSMYLCASSPMPPAEAFFGQGTRLTVV.

The V and J genes are TRBV10-3 and TRBJ2-1; D not resolved. Germline CDR1 ENHRY, CDR2 SYGVKD. The CDR3 consists of 11 residues. V was pared by 4 bases and J by 10 bases, with 8 bases between. The CDR3 reads CAISGSGEQFF. DNA of the CDR3: TGTGCCATCAGTGGGTCAGGCGAGCAGTTCTTC.

The gene calls are TRBV19 and TRBJ1-6; the match to TRBD1 covers 7 bases. In germline, CDR1 is LNHDA, CDR2 SQIVND (reference sequence). The CDR3 consists of 17 residues. With 1 base clipped from V and 2 bases from J, the junction kept 5 bases outside the gene matches. CDR3 amino acids: CASSIVHRGAYNSPLHF. The CDR3 coding sequence is TGTGCCAGTAGTATAGTGCACAGGGGTGCCTATAATTCACCCCTCCACTTT.

J is TRBJ2-2 and V is TRBV20-1, with TRBD2 matching over 9 bases. Trimming removed 3 bases from V and 7 bases from J; junction bases left unmatched: 6. This CDR3 region has 14 residues. The V gene's germline CDR1 is DFQATT and CDR2 SNEGSKA (reference sequence). The CDR3 bases are TGCAGTGCTAGTGGGCTAGCGGGGCGCGGGGAGCTGTTTTTT. Translating gives CSASGLAGRGELFF.

This chain links TRBV6-6 with TRBJ2-1; unclear D gene. Between the trimmed V and J ends, which lost 7 bases and 3 bases, there was a span of 10 bases. Germline lookup yields CDR1 MNHNY and CDR2 SVGAGI (reference sequence). This CDR3 has 13 amino acids. This CDR3 reads CASTRGVYNEQFF. The CDR3 region has the DNA TGTGCCAGCACCCGTGGGGTCTACAATGAGCAGTTCTTC.

The chain uses TRBV18 and TRBJ1-4; the D gene is possibly TRBD1 (5 bases). The CDR3 covers 16 residues. Germline V gene sequence: CDR1 KGHSH, CDR2 LQKENI. The V end lost 2 bases, the J end lost 0 bases, and 10 bases lay between the germline ends. CDR3 residues: CASSPNSGTTNEKLFF. As DNA, the CDR3 is TGTGCCAGCTCACCAAACTCAGGGACAACTAATGAAAAACTGTTTTTT.

This clone appeared a single time. The V gene is TRBV7-9, the J gene TRBJ1-2; maybe TRBD1 (5 bases). Germline CDR1 and CDR2: SEHNR and FQNEAQ (reference sequence). Deletions cut 5 bases from V and 8 bases from J, with 15 bases between. The CDR3 is 13 residues long. Here the CDR3 reads CASSPGGRRGYTF. CDR3 nucleotides: TGTGCCAGCAGCCCGGGGGGACGTCGAGGCTACACCTTC.